A single sample is the source of the 12 T cell receptor beta chains below, sequenced in a study of Ad26.COV2.S vaccination and SARS-CoV-2 variants. Treatment indicated: some 20 received Ad26.COV2.S at low or high dose, single or two shots; five or six received placebo; per-sample allocation not given. The study sampled participants on day 63 after the first vaccine or placebo injection. Sequencing was performed with immunoSEQ multiplex PCR; in TCRdb, only in-frame clones are kept and a portion is missing. The table records roughly 320,000 clones, around 87% of them present only once. The sample in question was peripheral blood, obtained in a trial of Ad26.COV2.S vaccine versus placebo. Receptors were obtained from a person between 18 and 59 years old who received the Ad26.COV2.S COVID-19 vaccine or a placebo.

The genes are TRBV9 and TRBJ1-1, with TRBD1 identical over 8 bases. CDR3 size: 14 residues. Germline assignment: CDR1 SGDLS and CDR2 YYNGEE. V was clipped by 4 bases and J by 4 bases; unmatched bases: 6. The CDR3 bases are TGTGCCAGCAGCCCATGGACAGGGACCACTGAAGCTTTCTTT. Translating gives CASSPWTGTTEAFF.

This chain links TRBV6-5 with TRBJ2-1; the match to TRBD1 covers 7 bases. The germline CDR1 and CDR2 sequences are MNHEY and SVGAGI. V gave up 5 bases and J gave up 14 bases; unmatched junction bases: 15. This CDR3 comprises 14 residues. CDR3 sequence reads: CASSPRQGTGFEFF. In DNA form, the CDR3 reads TGTGCCAGCAGTCCAAGACAGGGTACGGGATTTGAGTTCTTC.

This chain links TRBV7-6 with TRBJ2-7; 10 positions match TRBD1. CDR3 size: 16 residues. CDR1 SGHVS and CDR2 FNYEAQ come from the germline V gene. Trimming took 5 bases from V and 0 from J; bases not matched to a gene: 7. The CDR3 is CASSPRTGGDSYEQYF. The CDR3 DNA follows: TGTGCCAGCAGCCCACGGACAGGGGGGGACTCCTACGAGCAGTACTTC.

The chain combines TRBV5-1 with TRBJ1-1; 10 bases are a match to TRBD1. Trimming took 2 bases from V and 6 from J; bases not matched to a gene: 1. The germline V gene has CDR1 SGHRS and CDR2 YFSETQ. The CDR3 is made up of 13 amino acids. CDR3 in amino acids: CASSFGQGAEAFF. DNA for the CDR3: TGCGCCAGCAGCTTTGGACAGGGGGCTGAAGCTTTCTTT.

This chain uses TRBV5-6 with TRBJ2-1; D gene unclear. Germline assignment: CDR1 SGHDT and CDR2 YYEEEE. The CDR3 is 11 residues long. The ends were cut back, 3 bases at V and 5 bases at J, with 3 bases in the middle. The CDR3 DNA reads as TGTGCCAGCAGCTATAACAATGAGCAGTTCTTC. It is translated as CASSYNNEQFF.

The V and J genes are TRBV2 and TRBJ2-6; the D is unclear. Trimming removed 11 bases at V and 2 bases at J, with 7 bases between. The CDR3 loop spans 12 amino acids. The V gene's germline CDR1 is SNHLY and CDR2 FYNNEI. Here the CDR3 DNA reads TGTGCCCGAAGGACTGGGGCCAACGTCCTGACTTTC. Amino acid sequence: CARRTGANVLTF.

This clone was seen at least ten times. The rearrangement joins TRBV5-5 to TRBJ2-1; 8 positions agree with TRBD1. V dropped 2 bases and J dropped 12; count of bases not matched to a gene: 16. Germline V lookup: CDR1 SGHKS, CDR2 YYEKEE (reference sequence). This CDR3 spans 16 amino acids. In DNA form, the CDR3 reads TGTGCCAGCAGCTTAACGGACAGGGCGATAGTTGAAGGGCAGTTCTTC. Amino acids: CASSLTDRAIVEGQFF.

The J gene is TRBJ1-1, the V gene TRBV7-2; tentative D call: TRBD1 (6 bases). V shed 1 base and J shed 4 bases, with 13 bases lying between them. The germline gives CDR1 SGHTA, CDR2 FQGNSA. The CDR3 runs to 15 residues. CDR3 region: CASSLGAPGATEAFF. CDR3 DNA: TGTGCCAGCAGCTTAGGGGCACCAGGGGCCACTGAAGCTTTCTTT.

The chain employs TRBV14 and TRBJ1-4, with 7 bases lining up with TRBD1. CDR1 is SGHDN, CDR2 FVKESK, per germline. The length of the CDR3 is 15 residues. The J segment lost 7 bases and the V segment lost 3 bases, leaving 8 bases of the junction unmatched. CDR3 residues: CASSQTQGRSEKLFF. The CDR3 DNA sequence: TGTGCCAGCAGCCAGACACAGGGGAGGAGTGAAAAACTGTTTTTT.

The chain has TRBV4-1 and TRBJ2-2; 9 positions match TRBD1. The germline V gene has CDR1 MGHRA and CDR2 YSYEKL. CDR3 length: 16 amino acids. With V trimmed by 1 base and J by 0 bases, 0 bases remained unmatched. In DNA form, the CDR3 reads TGCGCCAGCAGCCAAGGGACAGGGGCGAACACCGGGGAGCTGTTTTTT. Its translation is CASSQGTGANTGELFF.

The chain is built from TRBV6-1 and TRBJ1-3; D is unclear. Germline V lookup: CDR1 MNHNS, CDR2 SASEGT. V shed 10 bases and J shed 2 bases, with 15 bases lying between them. The CDR3 length is 14 residues. The CDR3 reads CATSLPGAGNTIYF. The CDR3 bases are TGTGCCACCTCCTTGCCCGGGGCTGGAAACACCATATATTTT.

Here the CDR3 DNA reads TGTGCCAGCAGCGGGTGGGGGACAGGCAACACCGGGGAGCTGTTTTTT. Amino acids: CASSGWGTGNTGELFF. V gene TRBV7-3 combines with J gene TRBJ2-2; the match to TRBD1 covers 8 bases. The V gene's germline CDR1 is SGHTA and CDR2 FQGTGA. V lost 5 bases and J lost 2; bases outside the gene matches: 7. This CDR3 contains 16 residues.